This T cell receptor beta chain was documented in a study of CD8+CD57+ T cells in acquired aplastic anemia. There are 16 residues in the CDR3. V was clipped by 5 bases and J by 2 bases; unmatched bases: 13. The germline V gene has CDR1 DFQATT and CDR2 SNEGSKA (reference sequence). This clonotype has just one count. CDR3 and TCR beta VDJ profiling relied on genomic DNA as the template. TCRdb ran MiXCR on the reads and lists one entry per CDR3 protein. The profile covers about 110,000 distinct CDR3 sequences, with less than 65% appearing a single time and under 35% taken by the ten largest. This clonotype originated in a human donor in good health, serving as a control. Sequenced: sorted CD4+, CD8+, or CD8+CD57+ T cells (not recorded which) from PBMCs. This chain joins TRBV20-1 and TRBJ2-7; 9 nucleotides match TRBD1. In DNA form, the CDR3 reads TGCAGTGCTGGGCGACTGGGACAGGGAATGCCCTACGAGCAGTACTTC. Residues: CSAGRLGQGMPYEQYF.